A selection of T cell receptor beta chains follows, all from one sample in a study of identical twins. TCRdb independently ran MiXCR on the 5' RACE reads; one entry per CDR3 protein. The sample includes over 550,000 distinct CDR3 sequences, just over 7% of them seen just once. These data were likewise used in another study, on yellow fever vaccine responses in identical twins.

The sample consisted of PBMCs. The receptors originated from a woman aged 18-29 years in good health. CDR3s leave out the opening cysteine and the closing phenylalanine or tryptophan. Fields, in order: V gene, D gene, CDR3 length, clone size, CDR3 protein. D genes are given only for firm matches. The listing skips clone size in some rows; elsewhere it reads once, few, many or a size class.

V gene: TRBV10-3; D gene: TRBD2; CDR3 length: 18; clone size: many; CDR3 protein: AISESYRTSGSTRYNEQF
V gene: TRBV6-5; D gene: NA; CDR3 length: 11; clone size: many; CDR3 protein: ASSWGATDTQY
V gene: TRBV11-2; D gene: TRBD2; CDR3 length: 16; clone size: few; CDR3 protein: ASSSPRTSGPRGDTQY
V gene: TRBV6-1; D gene: TRBD1; CDR3 length: 14; clone size: many; CDR3 protein: ASTLGGQGTGQPQH
V gene: TRBV28; D gene: TRBD1; CDR3 length: 15; clone size: many; CDR3 protein: ASSVDRDPITNYGYT
V gene: TRBV15; D gene: NA; CDR3 length: 9; clone size: NA; CDR3 protein: ATSSGTKRH
V gene: TRBV12-3/TRBV12-4; D gene: TRBD2; CDR3 length: 14; clone size: many; CDR3 protein: ASSLVAGGPSNEQF
V gene: TRBV11-2; D gene: TRBD1; CDR3 length: 14; clone size: few; CDR3 protein: ASRDPGQGAVYEQF
V gene: TRBV20-1; D gene: NA; CDR3 length: 11; clone size: many; CDR3 protein: SASLRIPDTQY
V gene: TRBV27; D gene: TRBD2; CDR3 length: 13; clone size: few; CDR3 protein: ASSSAGGGTGELF
V gene: TRBV20-1; D gene: NA; CDR3 length: 11; clone size: many; CDR3 protein: SARDEGSYGYT
V gene: TRBV18; D gene: TRBD2; CDR3 length: 13; clone size: few; CDR3 protein: ASSRRTSGPDEQF
V gene: TRBV11-2; D gene: TRBD1; CDR3 length: 11; clone size: few; CDR3 protein: ASSANRGETQY
V gene: TRBV6-5; D gene: TRBD2; CDR3 length: 14; clone size: few; CDR3 protein: ASSYGLAGGYNEQF
V gene: TRBV5-5; D gene: NA; CDR3 length: 14; clone size: few; CDR3 protein: ASSFGLSGGNQPQH
V gene: TRBV5-4; D gene: NA; CDR3 length: 15; clone size: NA; CDR3 protein: ASRKGRDGESTDTQY
V gene: TRBV28; D gene: NA; CDR3 length: 10; clone size: NA; CDR3 protein: ASRVQRGGYT